This TCR beta chain was captured by sequencing in a study of CD8 T cells in Susac syndrome (dated by TCRdb to between 2019 and 2020). At the level of the whole study: Of the Susac syndrome patients who were sequenced, roughly 8 were in clinical remission while five or six had clinically active disease. At blood withdrawal, Susac syndrome patients were either therapy-naive, taking corticosteroids (in some cases with IVIg as well), or taking IVIg alone. The study used repertoire sequencing to test whether antigen drove CD8+ T cell activation and differentiation in Susac syndrome.

Taken from cysteine to phenylalanine, the CDR3 has 14 residues. Left in the record is the CDR3 DNA by itself, 42 bases read in frame from the first base. Between the V and J ends, shortened by 3 bases and 2 bases respectively, the junction contains 11 bases. The germline V gene (reference sequence) yields DFQATT for CDR1 and SNEGSKA for CDR2. General findings and caveats noted by the study authors: The number of individuals in the TCR sequencing and HLA analysis was acknowledged as relatively small. No clonal expansion was detected in the CD4+ T cell repertoire of Susac syndrome patients.

Peripheral blood CD8+ and CD4+ T cells from healthy donors, Susac syndrome patients and multiple sclerosis patients were profiled using high-throughput TCR beta sequencing. The Susac syndrome patients fulfilled recently defined diagnostic criteria for definite or probable disease. Bulk CD8+ and CD4+ T cells were purified by magnetic negative isolation, while CD8+ TEMRA cells were enriched using FACS. Blood was drawn into EDTA tubes, processed within 24 hours, and PBMCs were isolated by density gradient centrifugation. PBMCs intended for TCR sequencing were cryopreserved in liquid nitrogen and thawed later in a water bath at 37 degrees C. Purity of sorted or isolated CD4+, CD8+ and CD8+ TEMRA cells was at least 90%. RNA was extracted with the RNeasy kit and roughly 0.5 to 1 ug was reverse transcribed using random hexamers. TCR beta CDR3 regions were amplified with the immunoSEQ multiplex PCR assay covering 54 Vbeta and 13 Jbeta segments. PCR amplification bias was corrected using a synthetic template baseline for primer optimization and computational correction. The original pipeline was this. Only productive sequences were kept, with reads annotated to V, D and J genes according to IMGT and analyzed in immunoSEQ Analyzer. To calculate clonality, Shannon entropy was normalized by log2 of the number of productive unique sequences and then subtracted from one. For each patient and control, public and private clones were evaluated within the 100 most prevalent clones. A clone was defined as Susac-specific if it was absent from the healthy and MS cohorts, from roughly 980 published viral clones and from other ImmuneACCESS disease sequences. The raw public data were reprocessed by TCRdb itself: fastp quality trimming at Q25, MiXCR clonotype calling, in-frame beta chains only. Records with the same CDR3 protein are collapsed into one entry carrying the most frequent genes and DNA. Clone size and V and J calls follow TCRdb, not the original study. For this sample there are 240,000 or so distinct CDR3 sequences; 90% to 97% appear just once. Under 0.12% of the sample comes from the top ten.

On this clonotype: Its antigen is still unknown. It has no much larger one-base neighbor in the sample; base qualities were not kept.

The chain links TRBV20-1 with TRBJ1-3, with TRBD1 as a weak D call on 6 bases. The specimen sequenced was CD4+ T cells from PBMCs. The receptor comes from a human donor with Susac syndrome. The encoded CDR3 is CSARRSGAGNTIYF. The sequenced DNA is TGCAGTGCTAGGCGGTCAGGGGCTGGAAACACCATATATTTT.